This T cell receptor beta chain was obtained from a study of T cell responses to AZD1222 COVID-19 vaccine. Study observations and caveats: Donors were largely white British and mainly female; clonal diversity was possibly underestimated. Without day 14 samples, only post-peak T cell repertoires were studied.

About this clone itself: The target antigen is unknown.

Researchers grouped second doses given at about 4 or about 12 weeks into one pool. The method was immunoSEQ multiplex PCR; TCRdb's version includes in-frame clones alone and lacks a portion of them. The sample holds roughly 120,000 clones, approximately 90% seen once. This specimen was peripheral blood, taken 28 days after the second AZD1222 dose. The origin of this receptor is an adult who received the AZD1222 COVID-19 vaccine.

The DNA for the CDR3 is TGTGCCAGCAGCTACTGGCGGGAGACCGGGCCGAACACTGAAGCTTTCTTT. It translates to CASSYWRETGPNTEAFF. V usage is TRBV5-6 and J usage is TRBJ1-1; D gene uncertain. Germline V CDR1 and CDR2: SGHDT, YYEEEE. CDR3 size: 17 residues. Trimming removed 3 bases from V and 1 base from J, with 19 bases in between.